The 12 T cell receptor beta chains below were found in one sample sequenced in a study of shared clonotypes between healthy human individuals. Some clones are missing from TCRdb's copy, which holds only in-frame ones; the method was immunoSEQ multiplex PCR. In the table there are roughly 2,000,000 clones, just over 90% of which are singletons. Naive CD8 cells were CD45RO-negative, positively selected for CCR7, excluding terminally differentiated effector memory CD45RA+ cells. Sequenced sample: naive CD8+ T cells from PBMCs. These receptors originate from a man aged 18 to 35 in good health. Some clones in this sample may be carry-over from other donors' samples.

This chain links TRBV4-1 with TRBJ2-7; 13 nucleotides align to TRBD2. This CDR3 is 17 amino acids long. V shed 2 bases, J shed 4 bases, and the junction held 8 bases outside the gene matches. Germline CDR1 reads MGHRA; CDR2 reads YSYEKL. CDR3 protein: CASSQQTSGRTGYEQYF. The CDR3 DNA reads as TGCGCCAGCAGCCAACAGACTAGCGGGAGGACGGGGTACGAGCAGTACTTC.

The chain joins TRBV4-3 to TRBJ2-5, with 10 bases that match TRBD1. Trimming took 3 bases from V and 0 from J; bases not matched to a gene: 19. The CDR3 is 21 residues long. CDR1 and CDR2 from the germline V gene are LGHNA and YSLEER. The CDR3 DNA is TGCGCCAGCAGCCAGGAAGAACCGGGACAGGGGTTAAATTTTGACCAAGAGACCCAGTACTTC. This translates into CASSQEEPGQGLNFDQETQYF.

This sequence joins TRBV6-1 and TRBJ2-2, with D possibly TRBD2 on 5 matching bases. There are 14 residues in the CDR3. Trimming removed 3 bases from V and 5 bases from J, with 10 bases in between. Germline CDR1 and CDR2: MNHNS and SASEGT. The CDR3 DNA sequence: TGTGCCAGCAGTGAGGAGCGGTTAACCGGGGAGCTGTTTTTT. Encoded protein: CASSEERLTGELFF.

This chain uses TRBV27 with TRBJ1-1; D possibly corresponds to TRBD1 (5 bases). This CDR3 is built from 13 residues. Trimming left V 2 bases short and J 9 bases short, with 13 bases between. Per the germline V gene, CDR1 is MNHEY and CDR2 is SMNVEV (reference sequence). This CDR3 is CASSLAGIQKAFF. The CDR3 bases are TGTGCCAGCAGTTTAGCAGGGATACAAAAAGCTTTCTTT.

This chain joins TRBV29-1 and TRBJ1-3; 11 bases align to TRBD1. With 4 bases clipped from V and 6 bases from J, the junction kept 8 bases outside the gene matches. The germline gives CDR1 SQVTM, CDR2 ANQGSEA. This CDR3 region has 15 residues. In DNA, the CDR3 is TGCAGCGTTGTAGGGACAGGGGGGGACGCAAACACCATATATTTT. Translating it yields CSVVGTGGDANTIYF.

This clone was found a few times. This rearrangement joins TRBV29-1 to TRBJ1-5, with D perhaps TRBD1 (5 bases). Germline V gene sequence: CDR1 SQVTM, CDR2 ANQGSEA. V was cut by 6 bases and J by 3 bases, with 18 bases left in between. This CDR3 is 15 amino acids long. The CDR3 sequence is CSVTLGDGYNQPQHF. As DNA, the CDR3 is TGCAGCGTGACCTTGGGGGACGGCTACAATCAGCCCCAGCATTTT. Supplemented by reference TRBV29-1 and TRBJ1-5, the full variable domain reads SAVISQKPSRDICQRGTSLTIQCQVDSQVTMMFWYRQQPGQSLTLIATANQGSEATYESGFVIDKFPISRPNLTFSTLTVSNMSPEDSSIYLCSVTLGDGYNQPQHFGDGTRLSIL.

As for this clone: Other DNA sequences in the same sample also yield this CDR3. The chain employs TRBV18 and TRBJ1-1; D uncertain. CDR1 and CDR2 (germline): KGHSH, LQKENI. The length of the CDR3 is 13 residues. V dropped 0 bases and J dropped 0 bases, with 2 bases sitting between them. Here the CDR3 reads CASSPPLNTEAFF. CDR3 sequence (DNA): TGTGCCAGCTCACCACCGTTGAACACTGAAGCTTTCTTT.

Comments on this clone: The identical CDR3 is also encoded by other nucleotide sequences in the sample. This chain links TRBV27 with TRBJ2-7; TRBD1 matches 7 bases. With 0 bases clipped from V and 1 base from J, the junction kept 0 bases outside the gene matches. The CDR3 is made up of 14 amino acids. Germline CDR1 reads MNHEY; CDR2 reads SMNVEV (reference sequence). The CDR3 sequence: CASSLSGQSYEQYF. Written as DNA, the CDR3 is TGTGCCAGCAGTTTATCGGGACAGTCCTACGAGCAGTACTTC.

This chain connects TRBV4-3 to TRBJ2-1; 7 positions agree with TRBD1. V shed 1 base, J shed 3 bases, and the junction held 3 bases outside the gene matches. Per the germline V gene, CDR1 is LGHNA and CDR2 is YSLEER. The CDR3 loop spans 15 amino acids. The CDR3 region is CASSQGQGVYNEQFF. The DNA of the CDR3 is TGCGCCAGCAGCCAAGGGCAGGGGGTCTACAATGAGCAGTTCTTC.

Details on this clone: The same CDR3 also results from other DNA sequences found in this sample. V is TRBV28 and J is TRBJ2-7; perhaps TRBD2 as D (6 bases). V lost 3 bases and J 3 bases, leaving 9 bases between the germline ends. From germline, CDR1 is MDHEN and CDR2 SYDVKM. CDR3 length: 13 amino acids. The CDR3, as DNA: TGTGCCAGCAGTTTTCGGGGAGGCTACGAGCAGTACTTC. It codes for CASSFRGGYEQYF.

The genes are TRBV7-9 and TRBJ2-5; the match to TRBD2 covers 8 bases. The CDR3 loop spans 19 amino acids. Per germline, CDR1 SEHNR and CDR2 FQNEAQ (reference sequence). With V trimmed by 0 bases and J by 0 bases, 12 bases remained unmatched. The CDR3 protein is CASSLARNAGGPDQETQYF. CDR3 in DNA: TGTGCCAGCAGCTTAGCCAGGAACGCGGGAGGACCTGACCAAGAGACCCAGTACTTC.

The chain couples TRBV9 to TRBJ1-4; TRBD1 matches 10 bases. V gave up 4 bases and J gave up 7 bases; unmatched junction bases: 7. CDR3 length: 15 residues. Germline V gives CDR1 SGDLS, CDR2 YYNGEE. CDR3 residues: CASSPEGTGVEKLFF. Here the CDR3 DNA reads TGTGCCAGCAGCCCAGAAGGGACAGGGGTTGAAAAACTGTTTTTT.